This T cell receptor beta chain was found in a study of blood T cells in healthy people across ages. The V end was cut by 7 bases, the J end by 4 bases, with 14 bases between. This CDR3 region has 14 residues. CDR1 LGHDT and CDR2 YNNKEL come from the germline V gene (reference sequence). The use of a sample-barcoded 5' primer and a J-beta primer mix characterized a second PCR of roughly 6 to 11 cycles. Every cDNA molecule carried a tag from a template-switch adaptor bearing 12 random nucleotides. TCRdb ran MiXCR on the 5' RACE reads and lists one entry per CDR3 protein. Of roughly 830,000 distinct CDR3 sequences listed, 55% to 65% are singletons. Regarding the study as a whole: The unknown donor CMV status may have confounded expanded clonotype changes. Diversity of TCR beta per million T cells declined in a roughly linear way with age.

This clonotype has just a few counts. Its target is not known. The sequence came from a man aged 25 to 40 in good health. Sequencing input: blood. V and J are TRBV3-1 and TRBJ2-1; D not certain. DNA of the CDR3: TGTGCCAGCACCAAGGACCCCCTATACAATGAGCAGTTCTTC. It codes for CASTKDPLYNEQFF.